This TCR beta chain derives from a study of blood T cells in healthy people across ages. General study results and limits: Using unsorted PBMCs precluded a conclusive naive versus antigen-experienced comparison. Across the age range, TCR beta diversity per million T cells fell in a roughly linear way.

This clonotype was found a few times. The antigen is unknown. It was with a sample-barcoded 5' primer and a J-beta primer mix that a second PCR of roughly 7 to 12 cycles was run. Every molecule of cDNA carried a tag from a template-switch adaptor with 12 random nucleotides. TCRdb analysed the 5' RACE reads with MiXCR anew, one entry per CDR3 protein. The sample shows around 990,000 distinct CDR3 sequences, 20% to 25% of them seen only once. The CDR3 sequence is 14 residues long. CDR1 LGHNT and CDR2 FRNRAP come from the germline V gene. With V trimmed by 2 bases and J by 4 bases, 4 bases remained unmatched. This sample was shared with a second study, whose subject was T cells of mothers and their children. This second report adds: Each child contributed several million TCR beta CDR3 reads, while each mother contributed over 9.5 million.

This TCR derives from a girl aged 2 to 9 in good health. The sequenced sample consisted of blood. The chain combines TRBV12-5 with TRBJ2-7; 8 nucleotides agree with TRBD1. CDR3 nucleotides: TGTGCTAGTGGTTTGCTCCAGGGGGCATACGAGCAGTACTTC. Its translation is CASGLLQGAYEQYF.